One and the same sample provided the 20 T cell receptor beta chains below, sequenced in a study of resident and recirculating memory T cells in vitiligo. Only in-frame clones appear in the TCRdb table, and some are missing; sequencing was by immunoSEQ multiplex PCR. The sample has 75,000 to 85,000 clones, roughly 94% seen once; the top ten hold about 5%. Sequences were obtained from blood. The origin of the receptors is a male donor with vitiligo.

The count of this clone is one. This chain joins TRBV10-2 and TRBJ2-4, with 10 bases identical to TRBD1. V lost 2 bases, J lost 3 bases, and 10 bases stayed unmatched. This CDR3 is 18 amino acids long. CDR1 and CDR2 (germline): WSHSY, SAAADI. Here the CDR3 DNA reads TGCGCCAGCAGTGAGCGTGACAGGGGGCGCCTAGTCAAAAACATTCAGTACTTC. Protein product: CASSERDRGRLVKNIQYF.

The J gene is TRBJ2-2, the V gene TRBV2, with TRBD1 matching 7 bases. The CDR3 covers 13 residues. CDR1 is SNHLY and CDR2 is FYNNEI in the germline V gene. The J segment lost 6 bases and the V segment lost 5 bases, leaving 3 bases of the junction unmatched. This chain's CDR3 is CASSWTGAGELFF. The CDR3 DNA sequence: TGTGCCAGCAGTTGGACAGGTGCCGGGGAGCTGTTTTTT.

The V call is TRBV5-4, the J call TRBJ2-3; D unclear. In germline, CDR1 is SGHNT, CDR2 YYREEE (reference sequence). The CDR3 spans 13 residues. The ends were cut back, 2 bases at V and 6 bases at J, with 10 bases in the middle. The CDR3 sequence: CASSFYYSDTQYF. The DNA of the CDR3 is TGTGCCAGCAGCTTTTATTATTCCGATACGCAGTATTTT.

The chain employs TRBV7-2 and TRBJ2-5, with TRBD2 matching 12 bases. Germline CDR1 and CDR2: SGHTA and FQGNSA. Trimming at V came to 3 bases and at J to 4 bases, leaving 6 bases not matched to a gene. This CDR3 region has 16 residues. This CDR3 reads CASSFPGLAGLETQYF. CDR3 DNA: TGTGCCAGCAGCTTTCCCGGACTAGCGGGATTAGAGACCCAGTACTTC.

V is TRBV6-5 and J is TRBJ2-5; D is perhaps TRBD1 (5 bases). CDR3 length: 13 residues. CDR1 is MNHEY and CDR2 is SVGAGI in the germline V gene. The germline V and J ends were trimmed by 2 bases and 6 bases, with 10 bases remaining between them. In nucleotides, the CDR3 is TGTGCCAGCAGTTACGGCAGGGTACAGACCCAGTACTTC. Protein product: CASSYGRVQTQYF.

The rearrangement uses TRBV5-4 and TRBJ1-1, with D unresolved. Germline lookup yields CDR1 SGHNT and CDR2 YYREEE (reference sequence). The CDR3 contains 15 residues. Trimming removed 1 base from V and 0 bases from J, with 10 bases in between. This CDR3 reads CASSLRAGMNTEAFF. The CDR3 DNA is TGTGCCAGCAGCTTGAGAGCAGGAATGAACACTGAAGCTTTCTTT.

V gene TRBV5-4 combines with J gene TRBJ2-7; TRBD1 is a possible D gene (5 bases). The CDR3 loop spans 15 amino acids. Germline CDR1 reads SGHNT; CDR2 reads YYREEE (reference sequence). Between the trimmed V and J ends, which lost 0 bases and 0 bases, there was a span of 10 bases. CDR3 residues: CASSLVGLSSYEQYF. As DNA, the CDR3 is TGTGCCAGCAGCTTGGTGGGGCTGAGCTCCTACGAGCAGTACTTC.

The chain employs TRBV7-2 and TRBJ2-2, with TRBD1 identical over 7 bases. Germline V gene lookup returns CDR1 SGHTA and CDR2 FQGNSA. This CDR3 has 15 residues. The V and J ends lost 5 bases and 5 bases, in that order; junction bases with no gene match: 8. CDR3 sequence (DNA): TGTGCCAGCAGCAAGGACAGGACGGGGACCGGGGAGCTGTTTTTT. Protein product: CASSKDRTGTGELFF. The full variable domain, in which reference TRBV7-2 and TRBJ2-2 provide the parts outside the CDR3, is GAGVSQSPSNKVTEKGKDVELRCDPISGHTALYWYRQSLGQGLEFLIYFQGNSAPDKSGLPSDRFSAERTGGSVSTLTIQRTQQEDSAVYLCASSKDRTGTGELFFGEGSRLTVL.

V is TRBV28 and J is TRBJ1-1, with 10 bases aligning to TRBD1. This CDR3 comprises 15 residues. V shed 4 bases, J shed 5 bases, and the junction held 7 bases outside the gene matches. Germline V gives CDR1 MDHEN, CDR2 SYDVKM. The CDR3 loop is CASSYPGQGSTEAFF. For the CDR3, the DNA is TGTGCCAGCAGTTATCCGGGACAGGGGAGTACTGAAGCTTTCTTT.

The rearrangement joins TRBV4-2 to TRBJ2-1, with D unresolved. The CDR3 is 12 amino acids. V lost 1 base and J 9 bases, leaving 7 bases between the germline ends. CDR1 is LGHNA and CDR2 is YNFKEQ in the germline V gene. This chain's CDR3 is CASSQVVSEQFF. The DNA of the CDR3 is TGTGCCAGCAGCCAAGTCGTATCTGAGCAGTTCTTC.

V is TRBV7-6 and J is TRBJ2-7; D may be TRBD2 (5 bases). Germline V gene data show CDR1 as SGHVS and CDR2 as FNYEAQ. V lost 5 bases, J lost 2 bases, and 19 bases lay in between. This CDR3 is 16 amino acids long. This chain's CDR3 is CASSPPASSAPYEQYF. In nucleotides, the CDR3 is TGTGCCAGCAGCCCCCCCGCGAGTAGCGCGCCCTACGAGCAGTACTTC.

The genes are TRBV7-8 and TRBJ2-5; D is possibly TRBD2 (5 bases). This CDR3 region has 11 residues. CDR1 is SGHVS, CDR2 FQNEAQ, per germline. Deletions cut 4 bases from V and 11 bases from J, with 11 bases between. In DNA form, the CDR3 reads TGTGCCAGCAGCTCTAGCTACGCGCAGTACTTC. Protein product: CASSSSYAQYF.

A single count supports this clone. The gene calls are TRBV18 and TRBJ2-7; 8 bases are a match to TRBD1. The CDR3 is made up of 13 amino acids. Trimming took 3 bases from V and 5 from J; bases not matched to a gene: 3. CDR1 is KGHSH, CDR2 LQKENI, per germline. The CDR3 region has the DNA TGTGCCAGCTCACCCGGACAGGGACACGAGCAGTACTTC. Protein sequence: CASSPGQGHEQYF. Based on the CDR3 plus reference TRBV18 and TRBJ2-7, the full variable domain is NAGVMQNPRHLVRRRGQEARLRCSPMKGHSHVYWYRQLPEEGLKFMVYLQKENIIDESGMPKERFSAEFPKEGPSILRIQQVVRGDSAAYFCASSPGQGHEQYFGPGTRLTVT.

This clone was seen only once. The V gene is TRBV18, the J gene TRBJ2-7, with TRBD1 identical over 7 bases. Germline loops: CDR1 KGHSH, CDR2 LQKENI. This CDR3 region has 15 residues. V dropped 5 bases and J dropped 0; count of bases not matched to a gene: 7. The CDR3, as DNA: TGTGCCAGCTCATTGTACCGGGACAGCTCCTACGAGCAGTACTTC. It codes for CASSLYRDSSYEQYF.

The J gene is TRBJ2-7, the V gene TRBV6-6; D perhaps matches TRBD1 (7 bases). Germline lookup yields CDR1 MNHNY and CDR2 SVGAGI (reference sequence). V lost 2 bases, J lost 0 bases, and 14 bases lay in between. The CDR3 contains 16 residues. The CDR3 sequence is CASSYPRGASSYEQYF. CDR3 DNA sequence: TGTGCCAGCAGTTACCCCAGGGGGGCTAGCTCCTACGAGCAGTACTTC.

This clone was recorded only once. The chain combines TRBV28 with TRBJ2-1; TRBD2 aligns across 9 bases. Germline CDR1 reads MDHEN; CDR2 reads SYDVKM. V dropped 6 bases and J dropped 8; count of bases not matched to a gene: 11. The length of the CDR3 is 15 residues. The CDR3, as DNA: TGTGCCAGCAGCCAGGGCCCCCGACTAGCGGATGAGCAGTTCTTC. Protein sequence: CASSQGPRLADEQFF.

The chain is built from TRBV27 and TRBJ2-6; possible D gene TRBD1, 6 bases. The CDR3 sequence is 17 residues long. V lost 3 bases and J lost 6, with 18 bases in between. Germline V CDR1 and CDR2: MNHEY, SMNVEV (reference sequence). The CDR3 protein is CASSFRTATGVANVLTF. DNA for the CDR3: TGTGCCAGCAGTTTCCGGACAGCCACCGGGGTGGCCAACGTCCTGACTTTC.

V usage is TRBV27 and J usage is TRBJ2-5; 10 nucleotides match TRBD2. V gave up 4 bases and J gave up 5 bases; unmatched junction bases: 7. This CDR3 has 15 residues. Looked up from germline, CDR1 is MNHEY and CDR2 is SMNVEV (reference sequence). The CDR3 reads CASSSGLAIEETQYF. As DNA, the CDR3 is TGTGCCAGCAGTTCGGGACTAGCGATAGAGGAGACCCAGTACTTC.

The chain combines TRBV5-1 with TRBJ1-2, with 11 bases fitting TRBD1. With 4 bases clipped from V and 3 bases from J, the junction kept 5 bases outside the gene matches. In germline, CDR1 is SGHRS, CDR2 YFSETQ. The CDR3 consists of 15 residues. The CDR3 DNA follows: TGCGCCAGCAGCGCTGGACAGGGGGCCTACTATGGCTACACCTTC. It specifies CASSAGQGAYYGYTF.

This clone was detected many times. The genes are TRBV27 and TRBJ2-7; possible D gene TRBD1, 6 bases. Germline values: CDR1 MNHEY, CDR2 SMNVEV (reference sequence). The CDR3 length is 14 residues. Trimming took 3 bases from V and 4 from J, leaving 13 bases between them. The CDR3: CASSFGQGIYEQYF. The CDR3 bases are TGTGCCAGCAGTTTTGGGCAGGGGATATACGAGCAGTACTTC.